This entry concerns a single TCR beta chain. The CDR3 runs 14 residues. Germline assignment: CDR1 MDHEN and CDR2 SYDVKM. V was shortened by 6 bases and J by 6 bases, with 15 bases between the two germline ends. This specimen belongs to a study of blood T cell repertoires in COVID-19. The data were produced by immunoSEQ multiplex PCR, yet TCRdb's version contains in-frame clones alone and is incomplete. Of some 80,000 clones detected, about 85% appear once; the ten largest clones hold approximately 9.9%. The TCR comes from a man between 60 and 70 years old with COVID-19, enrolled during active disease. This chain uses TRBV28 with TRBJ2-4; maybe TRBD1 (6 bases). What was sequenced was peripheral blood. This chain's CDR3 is CASRDRRSVNIQYF. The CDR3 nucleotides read TGTGCCAGCAGGGACAGACGATCGGTAAACATTCAGTACTTC.